The clone carrying this T cell receptor beta chain was seen just once. In the PCR, 60 Vbeta and 13 Jbeta primers were used. Profiled with immunoSEQ multiplex PCR; TCRdb holds only in-frame clones, not every one. The table has 120,000 or so clones, more than 60% seen once; the top ten hold about 3.4%. Germline values: CDR1 ENHRY, CDR2 SYGVKD. The CDR3 spans 15 residues. J gave up 6 bases and V 6 bases, and 9 bases lay outside the gene matches. The entry originates in a study of cytomegalovirus exposure and HLA in healthy donors. The rearrangement links TRBV10-3 to TRBJ1-5, with 9 bases identical to TRBD1. The sequence came from a young man in good health and CMV-seronegative. The specimen sequenced was PBMCs. As DNA, the CDR3 is TGTGCCATCAGCGAGACGGGACAGGGCGTTCAGCCCCAGCATTTT. Encoded protein: CAISETGQGVQPQHF.